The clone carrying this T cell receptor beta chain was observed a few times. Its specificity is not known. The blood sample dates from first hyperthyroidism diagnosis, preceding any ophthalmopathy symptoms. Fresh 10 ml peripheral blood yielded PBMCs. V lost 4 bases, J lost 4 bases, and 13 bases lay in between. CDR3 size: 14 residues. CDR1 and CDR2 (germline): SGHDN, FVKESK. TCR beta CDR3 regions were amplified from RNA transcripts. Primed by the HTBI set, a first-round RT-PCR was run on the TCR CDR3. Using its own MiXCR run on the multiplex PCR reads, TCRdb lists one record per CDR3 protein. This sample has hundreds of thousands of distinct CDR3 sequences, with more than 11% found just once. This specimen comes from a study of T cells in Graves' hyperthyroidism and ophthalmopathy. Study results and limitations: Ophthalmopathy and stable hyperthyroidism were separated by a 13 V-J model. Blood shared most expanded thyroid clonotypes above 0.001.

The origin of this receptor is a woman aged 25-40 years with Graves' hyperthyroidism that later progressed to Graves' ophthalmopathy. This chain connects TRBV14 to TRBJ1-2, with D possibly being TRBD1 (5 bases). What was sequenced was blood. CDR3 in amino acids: CASSPGRGPYGYTF. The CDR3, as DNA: TGTGCCAGCAGCCCAGGGCGGGGTCCCTATGGCTACACCTTC.